The T cell receptor (beta chain) under discussion was sequenced for a study of sequential checkpoint blockade in melanoma. The overall study: Arm A got nivolumab then ipilimumab; arm B the reverse, 1:1. Maintenance nivolumab came after either treatment sequence.

This table comes from immunoSEQ multiplex PCR, and its TCRdb copy is limited to in-frame clones, with some not included. The table has around 30,000 clones, about 86% seen once. The CDR3 extends over 18 amino acids. The V gene end was trimmed by 0 bases and the J gene end by 4 bases; junction bases not matched to a gene: 11. In germline, CDR1 is LGHNA, CDR2 YSLEER. As to treatment: randomized to nivolumab then ipilimumab (arm A) or the reverse (arm B). DNA-damaging chemotherapy had not been given to any patient beforehand. PBMC sorting kept live CD3+CD8+ cells without CD19 or CD56. The source material was CD8+ T cells sorted from blood (inferred from file names), sampled from a patient given nivolumab and ipilimumab in sequence. This sequence originates from a human donor with melanoma. The chain uses TRBV4-3 and TRBJ2-1; 8 nucleotides match TRBD2. CDR3: CASSQEGLVAGLYNEQFF. CDR3 nucleotides: TGCGCCAGCAGCCAAGAGGGTCTGGTAGCGGGGCTGTACAATGAGCAGTTCTTC.